The rows below give T cell receptor beta chains drawn from one sample of a study of blood T cell repertoires in COVID-19. Profiling relied on immunoSEQ multiplex PCR, and the TCRdb table lists in-frame clones only, not all of them. Of roughly 100,000 clones in the sample, 75% to 85% were seen once. Sequencing input: peripheral blood. All receptors come from a woman of 80 years or more with acute or convalescent COVID-19. CDR3s include the opening cysteine and the closing phenylalanine or tryptophan. D genes are given only for firm matches. The size of a clone is reported for some rows only, either as once, few or many, or as a class for expanded clones.

TRBJ2-7 | . | . | TRBV4-3 | TGCGCCAGCAGTCTGGGGGTGGGGGGAGTTGGGAACGAGCAGTACTTC | CASSLGVGGVGNEQYF
TRBJ1-6 | . | . | TRBV7-9 | TGTGCCAGCAGCTGGACTAACAACCTCGCACCCCTCCACTTT | CASSWTNNLAPLHF
TRBJ1-6 | . | . | TRBV3-1/TRBV3-2 | TGTGCCAGCAGCCAAGAGGGACTTTCGCCCCTCCACTTT | CASSQEGLSPLHF
TRBJ1-2 | TRBD1 | . | TRBV5-5 | TGTGCCAGCAGCTTATCAGGGGGCTCAAGGACCTATGGCTACACCTTC | CASSLSGGSRTYGYTF
TRBJ2-1 | TRBD1 | . | TRBV4-1 | TGCGCCAGCAGCCAACGGGACAGGGGAGACAATGAGCAGTTCTTC | CASSQRDRGDNEQFF
TRBJ1-2 | . | . | TRBV5-5 | TGTGCCAGCAGCTTGTTTGCAGTCCGTTTTTATGGCTACACCTTC | CASSLFAVRFYGYTF
TRBJ2-7 | TRBD2 | . | TRBV18 | TGTGCCAGCTCATCATTAGCGGGTGGATCCTACGAGCAGTACTTC | CASSSLAGGSYEQYF
TRBJ2-7 | TRBD1 | few | TRBV2 | TGTGCCAGCAGGACCGGGACAGGGTCTTACGAGCAGTACTTC | CASRTGTGSYEQYF
TRBJ1-2 | TRBD1 | . | TRBV11-2 | TGTGCCAGCAGCTTAGAGGCAGGGGGCGGCTACACCTTC | CASSLEAGGGYTF
TRBJ2-2 | . | . | TRBV9 | TGTGCCAGCAGCGTAGGCGGACAGAGTTCGAACACCGGGGAGCTGTTTTTT | CASSVGGQSSNTGELFF
TRBJ2-4 | . | . | TRBV19 | TGTGCCAGTAGTATAGCGGCTAGCGTGATGGACATTCAGTACTTC | CASSIAASVMDIQYF
TRBJ2-1 | . | . | TRBV14 | TGTGCCAGCAGCTCCCCAGCTAGCTTCGAGGGGCAGTTCTTC | CASSSPASFEGQFF
TRBJ2-7 | TRBD1 | once | TRBV5-1 | TGCGCCAGCAGCCTGGGGGGACAGGGAAGGTCCTACGAGCAGTACTTC | CASSLGGQGRSYEQYF
TRBJ1-3 | . | few | TRBV10-3 | TGTGCCTCCCAAGACAGTAGCTCTGGAAACACCATATATTTT | CASQDSSSGNTIYF
TRBJ2-2 | TRBD1 | . | TRBV18 | TGTGCCAGCTCACCTCTTGGGACAGGGGGCGCGGACACCGGGGAGCTGTTTTTT | CASSPLGTGGADTGELFF
TRBJ2-6 | . | . | TRBV3-1/TRBV3-2 | TGTGCCAGCAGCCAAACCTCAGGGGTTCTGGGGGCCAACGTCCTGACTTTC | CASSQTSGVLGANVLTF
TRBJ1-2 | . | . | TRBV6-5 | TGTGCCAGCAGTCCAGATTCGTCCATTTATGGCTACACCTTC | CASSPDSSIYGYTF
TRBJ1-2 | . | . | TRBV19 | TGTGCCAGTAGTATACGGGTTGCGGTTGGCTACACCTTC | CASSIRVAVGYTF
TRBJ2-3 | . | few | TRBV4-3 | TGCGCCAGCAGCCAACTACTTCCCGGGACTGGGGGAGCCGGCACGCAGTATTTT | CASSQLLPGTGGAGTQYF
TRBJ1-4 | . | . | TRBV28 | TGTGCCAGCAGTCAAAGCCTCAGGGGAGAAAAACTGTTTTTT | CASSQSLRGEKLFF
TRBJ2-1 | . | few | TRBV7-3 | TGTGCCAGCAGCTTAGGAGGGTCCAACAATGAGCAGTTCTTC | CASSLGGSNNEQFF
TRBJ1-4 | . | . | TRBV5-6 | TGTGCCAGCAGCTTGATGGGGGCGGTTGAAAAACTGTTTTTT | CASSLMGAVEKLFF
TRBJ1-1 | . | few | TRBV5-4 | TGTGCCAGCAGCTTGGTACAGCCGAACACTGAAGCTTTCTTT | CASSLVQPNTEAFF
TRBJ1-2 | . | . | TRBV3-1/TRBV3-2 | TGTGCCAGCAGCCAAGATCGGGTTCGGGGCTACACCTTC | CASSQDRVRGYTF
TRBJ1-2 | . | . | TRBV5-4 | TGTGCCAGCAGACCCCAGGGGATAGCTAACTATGGCTACACCTTC | CASRPQGIANYGYTF
TRBJ2-2 | TRBD1 | . | TRBV19 | TGTGCCAGTAGTGACAGGGGATTCAGAACCGGGGAGCTGTTTTTT | CASSDRGFRTGELFF